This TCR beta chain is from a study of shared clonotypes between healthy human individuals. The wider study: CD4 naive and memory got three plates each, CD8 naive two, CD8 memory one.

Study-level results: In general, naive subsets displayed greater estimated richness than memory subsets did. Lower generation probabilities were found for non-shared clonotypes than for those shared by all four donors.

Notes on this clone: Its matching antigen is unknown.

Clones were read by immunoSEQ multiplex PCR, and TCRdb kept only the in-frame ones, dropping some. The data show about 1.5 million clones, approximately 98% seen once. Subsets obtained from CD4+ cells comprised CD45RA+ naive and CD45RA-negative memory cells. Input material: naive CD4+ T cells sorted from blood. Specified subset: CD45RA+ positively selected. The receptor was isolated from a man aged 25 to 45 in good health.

CDR3 loop: CASSSLSGVPSRFLTGELFF. The CDR3 nucleotides are TGTGCCAGCTCATCCCTCTCGGGAGTACCTTCCCGTTTTCTCACCGGGGAGCTGTTTTTT. This chain uses TRBV18 with TRBJ2-2, with D possibly being TRBD2 (6 bases). CDR1 and CDR2 from the germline V gene are KGHSH and LQKENI. V gave up 5 bases and J gave up 4 bases, with 29 bases separating them. This CDR3 has 20 amino acids.